Listed here are 6 T cell receptor beta chains from one sample, sequenced in a study of T-cell reconstitution after alpha-beta-depleted transplantation in children. Construction of the TCRbeta library involved unique molecular identifiers. TCRdb re-called the PCR reads with MiXCR, one entry per CDR3 protein. The sample yields 100,000 or so distinct CDR3 sequences, roughly 7.1% seen once. Sequenced here: PBMCs, sampled before TCRalphabeta/CD19-depleted stem cell transplant. The source of these receptors is a boy between 2 and 10 years old with acute lymphoblastic leukemia, due to receive a stem cell transplant.

This chain uses TRBV25-1 with TRBJ2-1; TRBD2 matches 10 bases. This CDR3 has 17 residues. The trim removed 3 bases at V and 6 bases at J, leaving 11 bases unmatched. CDR1 and CDR2 (germline): MGHDK, SYGVNS. The CDR3 DNA reads TGTGCCAGCAGTGATCCCAGCGGGGGGGCAGGACCCAATGAGCAGTTCTTC. Translated, it gives CASSDPSGGAGPNEQFF.

This clonotype was detected a few times. The rearrangement joins TRBV5-1 to TRBJ2-2; 8 bases align to TRBD1. Looked up from germline, CDR1 is SGHRS and CDR2 is YFSETQ. The CDR3 length is 16 residues. The trim removed 2 bases at V and 7 bases at J, leaving 10 bases unmatched. This CDR3 reads CASSFRTGSGIGELFF. CDR3 sequence (DNA): TGCGCCAGCAGCTTTCGGACAGGGTCCGGGATCGGGGAGCTGTTTTTT.

In this sample, this clonotype turned up many times. The V gene is TRBV29-1, the J gene TRBJ1-1; possibly TRBD1 for D (5 bases). The CDR3 is 11 residues long. Germline assignment: CDR1 SQVTM and CDR2 ANQGSEA. V was clipped by 2 bases and J by 14 bases, with 15 bases between them. CDR3 loop: CSVESLGGTFF. The CDR3 DNA is TGCAGCGTTGAAAGCTTGGGAGGGACCTTCTTT.

This clonotype was detected ten times or more. The chain couples TRBV20-1 to TRBJ2-1, with 11 bases identical to TRBD2. With 6 bases clipped from V and 3 bases from J, the junction kept 7 bases outside the gene matches. The CDR3 spans 15 residues. Germline V gene lookup returns CDR1 DFQATT and CDR2 SNEGSKA (reference sequence). The DNA of the CDR3 is TGCAGTGCAACCCCACTAGCGGGGGACTACAATGAGCAGTTCTTC. The encoded protein is CSATPLAGDYNEQFF.

This sequence joins TRBV7-2 and TRBJ2-5; either TRBD1 or TRBD2 may fit D (5 bases each). Germline loops: CDR1 SGHTA, CDR2 FQGNSA. The CDR3 covers 14 residues. V shed 2 bases and J shed 5 bases, with 12 bases lying between them. CDR3 DNA sequence: TGTGCCAGCAGCTTAAGGACAAGGGAGGAGACCCAGTACTTC. Protein: CASSLRTREETQYF.

This clonotype was detected many times. This chain connects TRBV20-1 to TRBJ2-7; D not certain. This CDR3 is built from 14 residues. Germline CDR1 and CDR2: DFQATT and SNEGSKA (reference sequence). The germline V and J ends were trimmed by 5 bases and 0 bases, with 14 bases remaining between them. The CDR3 DNA reads as TGCAGTGCTGAAGATAGCTCCAACTCCTACGAGCAGTACTTC. Translated: CSAEDSSNSYEQYF.